This T cell receptor beta chain was obtained from a study of cytomegalovirus exposure and HLA in healthy donors. Comments on this clone: Its matching antigen is unknown.

Per germline, CDR1 SGHNT and CDR2 YENEEA. After removal of 5 bases from V and 4 bases from J, the junction contained 7 bases not matched to a gene. This CDR3 is built from 15 residues. Whole-study findings and limits: For most TCR beta V segments, an earlier analysis put the productive rate at about 90% or about 30% of the time.

A multiplex PCR was run with 60 Vbeta primers and 13 Jbeta primers. Clones were sequenced by immunoSEQ multiplex PCR, and TCRdb holds only the in-frame ones, with some missing. The sample data list tens of thousands of clones. The chain recombines TRBV11-3 with TRBJ2-2; TRBD1 matches 7 bases. This sequence originates from a man aged 30 to 45 in good health and CMV-seropositive. The material sequenced was PBMCs. The CDR3 region is CASSADRVGTGELFF. DNA for the CDR3: TGTGCCAGCAGCGCCGACAGGGTCGGCACCGGGGAGCTGTTTTTT.